A selection of T cell receptor beta chains follows, all from one sample in a study of response to subunit inactivated influenza vaccine. TCRdb analysed the RT-PCR reads with MiXCR anew, one entry per CDR3 protein. The sample consists of around 200,000 distinct CDR3 sequences, 14% of them appearing once. This specimen consisted of CD8+ T cells sorted from PBMCs, obtained less than 6 days after vaccination. The receptor source for this set is a man in his fifties who received an inactivated influenza vaccine. The CDR3 runs from the conserved cysteine through the conserved F or W. A D gene is named only where the DNA matches it firmly. Only some rows state a clone size, as once, few, many or a class for expanded clones.

v_gene	abundance	d_gene	j_gene	CDR3aa	CDR3nt
TRBV18	few	NA	TRBJ2-3	CASSPQGRTEDTQYF	TGTGCCAGCTCACCGCAGGGAAGGACTGAAGATACGCAGTATTTT
TRBV27	many	NA	TRBJ1-1	CASSLLGGAEAFF	TGTGCCAGCAGTTTACTTGGCGGCGCTGAAGCTTTCTTT
TRBV9	many	TRBD1	TRBJ1-5	CASSVDSGQGQPQHF	TGTGCCAGCAGCGTAGATTCGGGACAGGGTCAGCCCCAGCATTTT
TRBV11-1	NA	NA	TRBJ2-2	CASNSNRRLAINTGELFF	TGTGCCAGCAACTCCAACCGGCGGCTAGCGATTAACACCGGGGAGCTGTTTTTT
TRBV27	few	TRBD2	TRBJ2-7	CASSSLAGFYEQYF	TGTGCCAGCAGTTCACTAGCGGGATTCTACGAGCAGTACTTC
TRBV12-3/TRBV12-4	many	TRBD1	TRBJ2-5	CASSRTGGETQYF	TGTGCCAGCAGCCGGACAGGGGGAGAGACCCAGTACTTC
TRBV10-3	few	NA	TRBJ1-2	CAISAWNRAEGGYGYTF	TGTGCCATCAGTGCTTGGAACCGGGCGGAGGGAGGCTATGGCTACACCTTC
TRBV7-2	many	NA	TRBJ2-1	CASSLVFGESYNEQFF	TGTGCCAGCAGCTTAGTTTTCGGGGAATCCTACAATGAGCAGTTCTTC
TRBV5-1	few	TRBD1	TRBJ2-7	CASSLDTAAGGGEQYF	TGCGCCAGCAGCTTGGATACCGCGGCAGGGGGTGGTGAGCAGTACTTC
TRBV28	NA	TRBD2	TRBJ2-1	CASSFIIGLAGGALSYNEQFF	TGTGCCAGCAGTTTTATAATCGGACTAGCGGGAGGGGCCCTATCCTACAATGAGCAGTTCTTC
TRBV29-1	NA	NA	TRBJ1-2	CSAPAEGHSREPHYGYTF	TGCAGCGCCCCTGCGGAAGGGCACTCTAGGGAGCCGCACTATGGCTACACCTTC
TRBV27	NA	NA	TRBJ2-3	CASSLQAGLTDTQYF	TGTGCCAGCAGTTTACAGGCGGGACTTACAGATACGCAGTATTTT
TRBV7-9	NA	NA	TRBJ2-2	CASSLGNPNTGELFF	TGTGCCAGCAGCTTGGGGAACCCGAACACCGGGGAGCTGTTTTTT
TRBV4-3	few	NA	TRBJ1-1	CASSQEIGYSSEAFF	TGCGCCAGCAGCCAAGAAATAGGTTACAGCTCTGAAGCTTTCTTT
TRBV2	few	NA	TRBJ2-7	CAGTAGPPIGQYF	TGTGCCGGCACGGCGGGACCCCCGATCGGGCAGTACTTC
TRBV7-9	few	NA	TRBJ2-7	CASRHGSQYEQYF	TGTGCCAGCAGGCACGGGAGTCAATACGAGCAGTACTTC
TRBV6-2/TRBV6-3	NA	TRBD1	TRBJ2-5	CASSPGTAKRTQYF	TGTGCCAGCAGCCCCGGGACAGCCAAGAGGACCCAGTACTTC
TRBV7-6	NA	NA	TRBJ2-7	CASSLASALAWGTHSEQYF	TGTGCCAGCAGCTTAGCGAGTGCTCTAGCGTGGGGGACCCATTCGGAGCAGTACTTC
TRBV29-1	many	NA	TRBJ2-1	CSVLRAYNEQFF	TGCAGCGTCCTCCGGGCCTACAATGAGCAGTTCTTC
TRBV25-1	once	NA	TRBJ2-7	CASSEWATEEQNF	TGTGCCAGCAGTGAATGGGCGACAGAGGAGCAGAACTTC
TRBV7-9	NA	NA	TRBJ1-4	CASSLGTEKLFF	TGTGCCAGCAGCCTGGGGACAGAAAAACTGTTTTTT
TRBV7-6	NA	NA	TRBJ2-7	CASSEEVGGGIEQYF	TGTGCCAGCAGCGAAGAAGTCGGTGGAGGGATCGAGCAGTACTTC
TRBV29-1	NA	NA	TRBJ2-3	CSVESIRHQIVTQYF	TGCAGCGTTGAATCCATCCGGCATCAGATTGTTACGCAGTATTTT
TRBV27	NA	NA	TRBJ2-7	CASSKGLGIEQYF	TGTGCCAGCAGTAAAGGCCTAGGAATCGAGCAGTACTTC
TRBV12-3/TRBV12-4	NA	TRBD2	TRBJ2-2	CASTGLAGDWPGELFF	TGTGCCAGCACCGGACTAGCGGGAGATTGGCCCGGGGAGCTGTTTTTT
TRBV12-3/TRBV12-4	NA	TRBD2	TRBJ2-1	CASSLGLENEQFF	TGTGCCAGCAGTCTCGGACTAGAGAATGAGCAGTTCTTC
TRBV29-1	few	NA	TRBJ1-1	CSVTDMNTEAFF	TGCAGCGTTACTGATATGAACACTGAAGCTTTCTTT
TRBV10-3	many	NA	TRBJ1-5	CAISEQGLVSNQPQHF	TGTGCCATCAGTGAGCAGGGACTCGTTAGCAATCAGCCCCAGCATTTT
TRBV30	NA	NA	TRBJ2-7	CAWSMGAYYEQYF	TGTGCCTGGAGTATGGGGGCTTACTACGAGCAGTACTTC
TRBV10-2	NA	NA	TRBJ1-5	CASSASVVFGRQPQHF	TGCGCCAGCAGTGCGTCAGTAGTGTTCGGCCGTCAGCCCCAGCATTTT
TRBV4-3	many	TRBD2	TRBJ2-7	CASSQGLAVSYEQYF	TGCGCCAGCAGCCAAGGACTAGCGGTCTCCTACGAGCAGTACTTC
TRBV6-1	NA	TRBD2	TRBJ2-5	CASSISGEETQYF	TGTGCCAGCAGTATTAGCGGGGAGGAGACCCAGTACTTC
TRBV6-1	NA	TRBD1	TRBJ1-5	CASSDTGGTNQPQHF	TGTGCCAGCAGCGACACAGGGGGTACTAATCAGCCCCAGCATTTT
TRBV7-9	NA	NA	TRBJ2-1	CASTVTRRPANEQFF	TGTGCCAGCACCGTAACGAGGAGGCCGGCCAATGAGCAGTTCTTC
TRBV5-1	few	TRBD1	TRBJ1-2	CASSPASDRGYYGYTF	TGCGCCAGCAGCCCGGCTTCTGACAGGGGTTACTATGGCTACACCTTC
TRBV18	NA	NA	TRBJ2-2	CASSPPVRVNTGELFF	TGTGCCAGCTCACCACCGGTCAGGGTGAACACCGGGGAGCTGTTTTTT
TRBV5-5	NA	NA	TRBJ2-1	CASSLGASAGNEQFF	TGTGCCAGCAGCTTGGGGGCCTCGGCGGGGAATGAGCAGTTCTTC
TRBV28	NA	NA	TRBJ2-5	CASINRHKGLTQYF	TGTGCCAGTATAAATAGACATAAGGGGTTGACCCAGTACTTC
TRBV7-9	few	TRBD2	TRBJ2-3	CASRATSGHTDTQYF	TGTGCCAGTAGAGCAACTAGCGGCCACACAGATACGCAGTATTTT
TRBV12-3/TRBV12-4	NA	TRBD2	TRBJ2-5	CASSPSGRPQETQYF	TGTGCCAGCAGCCCTAGCGGGAGGCCACAAGAGACCCAGTACTTC
TRBV28	NA	TRBD2	TRBJ2-5	CASSYKRGDWEGETQYF	TGTGCCAGCAGCTACAAACGGGGGGATTGGGAGGGGGAGACCCAGTACTTC
TRBV10-3	NA	NA	TRBJ2-7	CAARGRESYEQYF	TGTGCCGCCCGGGGGCGGGAGTCCTACGAGCAGTACTTC